This TCR beta chain is drawn from a study of graft-versus-host responses after intestinal transplantation. Overall study context: Transplantation in recipients was multivisceral, liver-intestinal, or isolated intestinal.

Data came from immunoSEQ multiplex PCR; TCRdb stores just in-frame clones and leaves some out. The sample records roughly 110,000 clones, roughly 86% being singletons. There are 14 residues in the CDR3. V lost 4 bases and J 2 bases, leaving 8 bases between the germline ends. Germline V gene sequence: CDR1 SGHNT, CDR2 YENEEA. Findings and limits, study-wide: HvG clone declines early post-transplant were associated with peak circulating GvH levels. Analysis identified GvH clones in recipient marrow, with some appearing first in ileum or blood.

On this clone: Its specificity is unknown. This sample also contains other DNA sequences that code for the same CDR3.

This chain joins TRBV11-3 and TRBJ2-2; no definite D call. The receptor was isolated from a human donor who was the organ donor for an intestinal transplant. Source: unstimulated CD4+ T cells sorted from spleen or lymph node cells, taken before transplant. DNA of the CDR3: TGTGCCAGCAGCTCAGATTCTAACACCGGGGAGCTGTTTTTT. Amino acid sequence: CASSSDSNTGELFF.